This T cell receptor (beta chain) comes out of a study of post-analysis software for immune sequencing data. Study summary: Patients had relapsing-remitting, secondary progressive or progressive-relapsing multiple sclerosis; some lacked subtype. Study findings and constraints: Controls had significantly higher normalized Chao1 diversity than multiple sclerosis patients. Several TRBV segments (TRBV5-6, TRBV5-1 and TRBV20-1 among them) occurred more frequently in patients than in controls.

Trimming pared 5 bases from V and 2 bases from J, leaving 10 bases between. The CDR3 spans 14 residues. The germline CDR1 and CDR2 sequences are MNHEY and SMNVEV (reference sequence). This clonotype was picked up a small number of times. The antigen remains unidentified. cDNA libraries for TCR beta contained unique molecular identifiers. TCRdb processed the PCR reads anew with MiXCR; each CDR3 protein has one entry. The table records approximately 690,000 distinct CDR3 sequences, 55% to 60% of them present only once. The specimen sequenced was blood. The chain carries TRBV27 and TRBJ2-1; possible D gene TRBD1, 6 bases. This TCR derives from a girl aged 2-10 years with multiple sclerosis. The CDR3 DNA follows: TGTGCCAGCAGTCCCCGGGACACCTACAATGAGCAGTTCTTC. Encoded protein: CASSPRDTYNEQFF.